What follows describes a single TCR beta chain. The antigen is not known. CDR3 length: 14 residues. The germline gives CDR1 SGHTA, CDR2 FQGNSA. V lost 4 bases and J 1 base, leaving 7 bases between the germline ends. These data belong to a study of T cell repertoires in cytomegalovirus infection. Study information: TCR beta signatures that were public indicated CMV infection and matching HLA type.

Each CDR3 protein is one row after TCRdb ran MiXCR on the reads. The sample lists a few hundred thousand distinct CDR3 sequences, 15% to 20% occurring once. Points from the study as a whole: The cumulative frequency of public TCR beta families distinguished individuals who carried CMV together with the relevant HLA. Within the response measured ex vivo, HLA-C-restricted CMV-specific TCR beta clonotypes were dominant.

Sequenced sample: PBMCs. V and J are TRBV7-2 and TRBJ2-2, with D uncertain. This sequence originates from a human donor in good health (CMV status not recorded). Some clones in this sample may be carry-over from other donors' samples. The CDR3 sequence is CASSSSKNTGELFF. CDR3 DNA sequence: TGTGCCAGCAGCTCCTCGAAGAACACCGGGGAGCTGTTTTTT.